This TCR beta chain appears in the sequencing data of a study of CD8+ T cells in alopecia areata. Treatment defined: oral pan-JAK inhibitor, 5-10 mg twice daily. Study outcomes and limitations: Sharing of TCRs across patients appeared less clear than in mice, possibly for HLA-related reasons. An increase in clonality over normal scalp was evident in lesional scalp, especially alopecia totalis/universalis.

This clone has just a few counts. Its target is unknown. RNA, once extracted, was reverse transcribed into cDNA for use as the sequencing template. Generated by immunoSEQ multiplex PCR, the TCRdb table keeps only in-frame clones and is missing some. The data show about 140,000 clones, with 86% seen just once and over 10% held by the top ten. The CDR3 has 12 amino acids. V lost 6 bases, J lost 5 bases, and 11 bases lay in between. The germline gives CDR1 MNHEY, CDR2 SMNVEV (reference sequence). The clonotype comes from a human donor with alopecia areata. The source material was CD8+ T cells sorted from blood, sampled at week 4, from a patient treated with tofacitinib. The chain has TRBV27 and TRBJ2-7; D may be TRBD2 (6 bases). The CDR3 region has the DNA TGTGCCAGCAGGCGTGGAGGGAACGAGCAGTACTTC. It is translated as CASRRGGNEQYF.